Presented here are 16 T cell receptor beta chains from one specimen sequenced in a study of cytomegalovirus exposure and HLA in healthy donors. Use of 60 Vbeta and 13 Jbeta primers characterized the PCR. The method was immunoSEQ multiplex PCR; TCRdb's version includes in-frame clones alone and lacks a portion of them. The sample consists of about 250,000 clones, around four fifths of them appearing once. The specimen was PBMCs. The source of these receptors is a boy younger than 18 in good health and CMV-seronegative.

In this sample, this clone turned up once. The rearrangement links TRBV28 to TRBJ2-1, with TRBD2 identical over 10 bases. The CDR3 loop spans 18 amino acids. From germline, CDR1 is MDHEN and CDR2 SYDVKM. V gave up 3 bases and J gave up 5 bases; unmatched junction bases: 13. DNA for the CDR3: TGTGCCAGCAGTTTCCACCCATTAAGCGGGAGGGACAACAATGAGCAGTTCTTC. This sequence encodes CASSFHPLSGRDNNEQFF.

The chain uses TRBV28 and TRBJ2-7, with 7 bases aligning to TRBD1. Germline CDR1 MDHEN, CDR2 SYDVKM. The V and J ends lost 1 base and 4 bases, in that order; junction bases with no gene match: 4. The CDR3 runs to 14 residues. CDR3 nucleotide sequence: TGTGCCAGCAGTTTATCGGGACAGTTATACGAGCAGTACTTC. It specifies CASSLSGQLYEQYF.

The chain uses TRBV7-6 and TRBJ2-7; possibly TRBD2 for D (5 bases). This CDR3 spans 12 amino acids. CDR1 SGHVS and CDR2 FNYEAQ come from the germline V gene. V was shortened by 5 bases and J by 3 bases, with 8 bases between the two germline ends. In nucleotides, the CDR3 is TGTGCCAGCAGCCGAGAGGGCTACGAGCAGTACTTC. Protein sequence: CASSREGYEQYF.

This clone was detected once. The chain uses TRBV4-1 and TRBJ2-7; D might be TRBD1 (6 bases). The length of the CDR3 is 15 residues. The germline gives CDR1 MGHRA, CDR2 YSYEKL. Trimming removed 1 base from V and 3 bases from J, with 13 bases in between. The CDR3 sequence: CASSQGVDSYYEQYF. The CDR3 nucleotides are TGCGCCAGCAGCCAAGGCGTGGACAGCTACTACGAGCAGTACTTC.

This clone was seen once. CDR3 bases: TGCGCCAGCAGCCCGGGGGTTCGAACCTCTGGAAACACCATATATTTT. Translated: CASSPGVRTSGNTIYF. V is TRBV5-1 and J is TRBJ1-3, with a weak D call TRBD1 (5 bases). The CDR3 extends over 16 amino acids. V lost 4 bases and J lost 0, with 14 bases in between. Germline CDR1 reads SGHRS; CDR2 reads YFSETQ.

The chain combines TRBV5-1 with TRBJ1-5; D not certain. V dropped 2 bases and J dropped 7 bases, with 10 bases sitting between them. CDR1 SGHRS and CDR2 YFSETQ come from the germline V gene. CDR3 size: 13 residues. In nucleotides, the CDR3 is TGCGCCAGCAGCTTAACGGGGTCACAGCCCCAGCATTTT. Translated, it gives CASSLTGSQPQHF.

The chain has TRBV11-2 and TRBJ2-5; D possibly corresponds to TRBD2 (5 bases). The ends were cut back, 1 base at V and 1 base at J, with 16 bases in the middle. The CDR3 has 17 amino acids. Germline CDR1 SGHAT, CDR2 FQNNGV. For the CDR3, the DNA is TGTGCCAGCAGCTTAGGGAGCCCGGGGTCACCCCAAGAGACCCAGTACTTC. It translates to CASSLGSPGSPQETQYF.

The chain is built from TRBV19 and TRBJ1-5, with TRBD1 matching 7 bases. Germline CDR1 and CDR2: LNHDA and SQIVND (reference sequence). This CDR3 is 15 amino acids long. Trimming removed 4 bases from V and 6 bases from J; junction bases left unmatched: 9. The CDR3 sequence: CASSNQGGEGQPQHF. DNA for the CDR3: TGTGCCAGTAGTAATCAAGGGGGCGAAGGTCAGCCCCAGCATTTT.

For the CDR3, the DNA is TGTGCCAGCAGCTTCGGTACCGGGACAGGGTTGCACGAGCAGTACTTC. Protein: CASSFGTGTGLHEQYF. This rearrangement joins TRBV5-6 to TRBJ2-7; 9 bases line up with TRBD1. The CDR3 totals 16 residues. With 2 bases clipped from V and 5 bases from J, the junction kept 11 bases outside the gene matches. Germline V gene sequence: CDR1 SGHDT, CDR2 YYEEEE.

The chain joins TRBV5-6 to TRBJ2-7, with TRBD2 identical over 7 bases. Trimming at V came to 4 bases and at J to 0 bases, leaving 4 bases not matched to a gene. The CDR3 is 14 residues long. Germline-derived CDR1 and CDR2 are SGHDT and YYEEEE. The CDR3, as DNA: TGTGCCAGCAGCCTGACTAGCACCTCCTACGAGCAGTACTTC. Translation gives CASSLTSTSYEQYF.

The genes are TRBV7-6 and TRBJ1-2; the match to TRBD1 covers 7 bases. J lost 4 bases, V lost 3 bases, and 8 bases had no gene match. This CDR3 has 15 residues. From germline, CDR1 is SGHVS and CDR2 FNYEAQ. The DNA of the CDR3 is TGTGCCAGCAGCTTGGGGACAGAGATCTCCTATGGCTACACCTTC. Amino acid sequence: CASSLGTEISYGYTF.

The chain couples TRBV4-2 to TRBJ1-3; D may be TRBD1 (6 bases). Germline V CDR1 and CDR2: LGHNA, YNFKEQ. CDR3 length: 14 amino acids. The V and J ends lost 0 bases and 6 bases respectively, with 9 bases between them. CDR3 in DNA: TGTGCCAGCAGCCAAGAAGGGACAATAAACACCATATATTTT. Translation gives CASSQEGTINTIYF.

This clone was seen a handful of times. V is TRBV30 and J is TRBJ2-7; 12 nucleotides align to TRBD2. CDR3 length: 13 amino acids. The V gene end was trimmed by 5 bases and the J gene end by 6 bases; junction bases not matched to a gene: 5. Germline V gene lookup returns CDR1 GTSNPN and CDR2 SVGIG (reference sequence). The CDR3 DNA reads as TGTGCCTGGGTGACTAGCGGGGGACCCGAGCAGTACTTC. Protein product: CAWVTSGGPEQYF.

This clone was seen only a few times. The chain uses TRBV9 and TRBJ2-7; TRBD1 matches at 7 bases. The germline V gene encodes CDR1 SGDLS and CDR2 YYNGEE. The CDR3 runs to 16 residues. V shed 0 bases, J shed 0 bases, and the junction held 6 bases outside the gene matches. CDR3 sequence reads: CASSVAGQAHSYEQYF. CDR3 sequence (DNA): TGTGCCAGCAGCGTAGCCGGACAGGCCCACTCCTACGAGCAGTACTTC.

The chain joins TRBV25-1 to TRBJ2-7; D remains unclear. The CDR3 contains 11 residues. V was clipped by 8 bases and J by 0 bases, with 5 bases between them. The V gene's germline CDR1 is MGHDK and CDR2 SYGVNS. CDR3 nucleotides: TGTGCCAGCGGCCGCTCCTACGAGCAGTACTTC. This translates into CASGRSYEQYF.

J is TRBJ2-1 and V is TRBV5-1; 8 bases fit TRBD2. V was pared by 2 bases and J by 6 bases, with 10 bases of the junction left unmatched. Per the germline V gene, CDR1 is SGHRS and CDR2 is YFSETQ. CDR3 length equals 16 residues. DNA of the CDR3: TGCGCCAGCAGCTTAGGCGGGGGGAGGGTCGGCAATGAGCAGTTCTTC. It encodes CASSLGGGRVGNEQFF.